The T cell receptor beta chain under discussion was sequenced for a study of T cells generated in artificial thymic organoids. CDR3 length: 15 amino acids. Trimming cost V 1 base and J 5 bases; bases outside gene matches: 4. Organoids aggregated human HSPCs with DLL1-transduced murine MS5 stromal cells. FACS-sorted CD34+CD3- hematopoietic stem and progenitor cells, with residual T cells removed, seeded the organoids. In the case of this clonotype: The antigen is unknown.

TCRalpha and TCRbeta libraries were amplified separately by semi-nested PCR with TRAC or TRBC reverse primers. TCRdb re-analysed the 5' RACE reads in MiXCR, keeping a single row per CDR3 protein. Among 7,500 to 8,000 distinct CDR3 sequences listed, about 24% were seen once. Material: naive CD8+ T cells grown in artificial thymic organoids from cord blood stem and progenitor cells. Subset in this sample: CD3+TCRalphabeta+CD8SP T cells; for blood, CD45RO-CCR7+ naive CD8+ T cells. The chain carries TRBV12-3 or TRBV12-4 and TRBJ1-5; 8 nucleotides agree with TRBD1. This receptor was identified in a human donor who gave cord blood stem cells for thymic organoid culture, a cardiac surgery patient who gave postnatal thymus, or a blood donor (not recorded which). The CDR3 coding sequence is TGTGCCAGCAGTTTAGAGGGACAGGTTGATCAGCCCCAGCATTTT. It is translated as CASSLEGQVDQPQHF.